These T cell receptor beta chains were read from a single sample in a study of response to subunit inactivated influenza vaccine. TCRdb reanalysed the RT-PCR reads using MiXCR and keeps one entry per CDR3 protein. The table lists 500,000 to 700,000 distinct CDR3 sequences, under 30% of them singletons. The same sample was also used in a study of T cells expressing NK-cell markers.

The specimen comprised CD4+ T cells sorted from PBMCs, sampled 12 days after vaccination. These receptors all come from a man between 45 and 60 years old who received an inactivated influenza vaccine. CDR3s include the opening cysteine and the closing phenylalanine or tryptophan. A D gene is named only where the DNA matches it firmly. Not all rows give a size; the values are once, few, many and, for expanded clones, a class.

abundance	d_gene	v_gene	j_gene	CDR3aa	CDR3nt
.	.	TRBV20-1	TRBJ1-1	CSAREGGYLSMNTEAFF	TGCAGTGCTAGAGAAGGGGGGTACCTTTCTATGAACACTGAAGCTTTCTTT
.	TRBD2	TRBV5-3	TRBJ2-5	CASFWGDSGSLAETQYF	TGTGCCAGTTTTTGGGGGGATAGCGGGAGTCTGGCAGAGACCCAGTACTTC
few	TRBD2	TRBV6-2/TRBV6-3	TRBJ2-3	CASSYGRERIDTQYF	TGTGCCAGCAGTTACGGGCGGGAGCGTATAGATACGCAGTATTTT
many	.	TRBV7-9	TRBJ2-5	CASSTGSGETQYF	TGTGCCAGCAGCACGGGGTCGGGAGAGACCCAGTACTTC
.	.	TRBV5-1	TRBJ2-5	CASSSYDLGLETQYF	TGCGCCAGCAGCTCCTACGACCTAGGCTTGGAGACCCAGTACTTC
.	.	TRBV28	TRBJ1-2	CASIGSGGRTF	TGTGCCAGCATCGGGTCGGGGGGCAGGACCTTC
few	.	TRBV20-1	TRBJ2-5	CSARASQGFSVETQYF	TGCAGTGCTAGAGCGTCACAGGGATTCTCCGTAGAGACCCAGTACTTC
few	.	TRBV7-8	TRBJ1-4	CASSPYRARGEKLFF	TGTGCCAGCAGCCCCTACAGGGCTCGAGGTGAAAAACTGTTTTTT
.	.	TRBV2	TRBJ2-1	CASSELWGSYNEQFF	TGTGCCAGCAGTGAGCTTTGGGGCTCCTACAATGAGCAGTTCTTC
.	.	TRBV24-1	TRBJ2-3	CATRERGRLFF	TGTGCCACCAGGGAAAGGGGACGCCTTTTCTTT
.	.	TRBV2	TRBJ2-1	CASSDWDPLNEQFF	TGTGCCAGCAGTGATTGGGACCCCCTCAATGAGCAGTTCTTC
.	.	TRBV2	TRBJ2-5	CASSEGEAETQYF	TGTGCCAGCAGTGAAGGAGAGGCGGAGACCCAGTACTTC
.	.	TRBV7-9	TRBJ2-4	CASSLVSGFKNIQYF	TGTGCCAGCAGCTTAGTTTCGGGGTTTAAAAACATTCAGTACTTC
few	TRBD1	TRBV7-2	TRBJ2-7	CASSLGQGTNEQYF	TGTGCCAGCAGCTTAGGACAGGGAACCAACGAGCAGTACTTC
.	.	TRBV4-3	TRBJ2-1	CASSQEWAGYNEQFF	TGCGCCAGCAGCCAAGAATGGGCGGGCTACAATGAGCAGTTCTTC
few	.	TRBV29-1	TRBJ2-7	CSVGDRTYEQYF	TGCAGCGTTGGGGACCGGACCTACGAGCAGTACTTC
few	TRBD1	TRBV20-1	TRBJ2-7	CSAKRTGIVYEQYF	TGCAGTGCTAAGAGGACAGGGATTGTCTACGAGCAGTACTTC
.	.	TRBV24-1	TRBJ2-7	CATSDLNRRGTYEQYF	TGTGCCACCAGTGATTTGAACAGACGGGGGACCTACGAGCAGTACTTC
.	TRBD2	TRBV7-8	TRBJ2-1	CASSLSGGGSVYNEQFF	TGTGCCAGCAGCCTTTCCGGGGGGGGGTCTGTGTACAATGAGCAGTTCTTC
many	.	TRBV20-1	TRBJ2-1	CSARDRRYNEQFF	TGCAGTGCTAGAGATCGACGATACAATGAGCAGTTCTTC
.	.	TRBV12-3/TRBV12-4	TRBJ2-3	CASSPLRGGGTDTQYF	TGTGCCAGCAGCCCCTTGAGGGGCGGGGGCACAGATACGCAGTATTTT
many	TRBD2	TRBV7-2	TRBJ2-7	CASSSSGGAYEQYF	TGTGCCAGCAGCTCTAGCGGGGGGGCCTACGAGCAGTACTTC
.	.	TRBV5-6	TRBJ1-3	CASSLPGDFSGNTIYF	TGTGCCAGCAGCTTGCCAGGGGACTTCTCTGGAAACACCATATATTTT
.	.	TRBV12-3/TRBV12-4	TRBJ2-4	CASRGGINIQYF	TGTGCCAGCAGGGGGGGTATAAACATTCAGTACTTC
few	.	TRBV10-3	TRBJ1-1	CAISPTTAGSTEAFF	TGTGCCATCAGCCCCACCACAGCCGGCAGCACTGAAGCTTTCTTT
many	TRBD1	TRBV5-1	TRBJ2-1	CASSWAQGANNEQFF	TGCGCCAGCAGCTGGGCACAGGGGGCCAACAATGAGCAGTTCTTC
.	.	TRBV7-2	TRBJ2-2	CASSSNPTLAGELFF	TGTGCCAGCAGCTCCAATCCGACCCTGGCCGGGGAGCTGTTTTTT
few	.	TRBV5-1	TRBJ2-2	CASSPGGKGQDTGELFF	TGCGCCAGCAGCCCCGGGGGCAAGGGACAAGACACCGGGGAGCTGTTTTTT
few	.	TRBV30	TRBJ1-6	CAWSPTSGSPLHF	TGTGCCTGGAGTCCGACTAGCGGTTCACCCCTCCACTTT
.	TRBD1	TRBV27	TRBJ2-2	CASSFPGGGELFF	TGTGCCAGCAGTTTCCCAGGGGGCGGGGAGCTGTTTTTT
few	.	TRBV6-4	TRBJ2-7	CASSTKYYEQYF	TGTGCCAGCAGTACAAAATACTACGAGCAGTACTTC
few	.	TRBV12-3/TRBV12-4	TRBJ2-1	CASSLGGLWYNEQFF	TGTGCCAGCAGTTTAGGGGGTCTGTGGTACAATGAGCAGTTCTTC
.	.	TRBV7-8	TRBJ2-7	CASSLAGPTYEQYF	TGTGCCAGCAGCTTAGCGGGACCCACCTACGAGCAGTACTTC
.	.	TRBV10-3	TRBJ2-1	CAISGGRSYNEQFF	TGTGCCATCAGTGGAGGGCGGTCCTACAATGAGCAGTTCTTC
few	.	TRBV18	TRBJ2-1	CASSPRSNSASSLF	TGTGCCAGCTCACCACGCAGTAATAGCGCCTCAAGCCTCTTC
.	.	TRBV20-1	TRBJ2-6	CSARSGANVLTF	TGCAGTGCTCGTTCTGGGGCCAACGTCCTGACTTTC
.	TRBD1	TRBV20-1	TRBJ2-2	CSARAGTESTGELFF	TGCAGTGCAAGGGCCGGGACAGAGAGTACCGGGGAGCTGTTTTTT
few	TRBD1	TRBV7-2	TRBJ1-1	CASSFRQGPTEAFF	TGTGCCAGCAGCTTCCGACAGGGTCCCACTGAAGCTTTCTTT
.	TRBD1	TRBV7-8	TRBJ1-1	CASSSNRGRTEAFF	TGTGCCAGCAGCTCAAACAGGGGAAGAACTGAAGCTTTCTTT
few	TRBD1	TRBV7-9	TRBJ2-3	CASSPWDRAPDTQYF	TGTGCCAGCAGCCCATGGGACAGGGCCCCAGATACGCAGTATTTT
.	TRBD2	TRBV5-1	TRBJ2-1	CASSSTSGRAGVSRQFF	TGCGCCAGCAGCTCGACTAGCGGGAGGGCGGGTGTATCACGGCAGTTCTTC
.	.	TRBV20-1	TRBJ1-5	CSARVLGAQPQHF	TGCAGTGCTAGAGTATTGGGGGCTCAGCCCCAGCATTTT
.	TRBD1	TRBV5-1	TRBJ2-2	CASSFRQGAGELFF	TGCGCCAGCAGCTTCCGACAGGGGGCCGGGGAGCTGTTTTTT
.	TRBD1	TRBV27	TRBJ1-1	CASSLSYQGAPEAFF	TGTGCCAGCAGTTTAAGCTATCAGGGGGCCCCTGAAGCTTTCTTT
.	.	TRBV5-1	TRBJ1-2	CASSFAISDYGYTF	TGCGCCAGCAGCTTCGCCATTTCGGACTATGGCTACACCTTC